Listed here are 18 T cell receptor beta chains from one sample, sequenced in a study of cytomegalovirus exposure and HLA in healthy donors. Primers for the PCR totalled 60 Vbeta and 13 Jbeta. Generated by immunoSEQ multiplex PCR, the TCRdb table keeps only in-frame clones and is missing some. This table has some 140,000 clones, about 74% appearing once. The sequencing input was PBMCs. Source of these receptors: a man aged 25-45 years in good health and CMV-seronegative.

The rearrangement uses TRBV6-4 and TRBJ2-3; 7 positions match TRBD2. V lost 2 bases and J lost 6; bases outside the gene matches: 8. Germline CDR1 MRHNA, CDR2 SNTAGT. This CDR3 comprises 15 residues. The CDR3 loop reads CASSDQAGYGDTQYF. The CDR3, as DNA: TGTGCCAGCAGTGACCAAGCGGGATATGGGGATACGCAGTATTTT.

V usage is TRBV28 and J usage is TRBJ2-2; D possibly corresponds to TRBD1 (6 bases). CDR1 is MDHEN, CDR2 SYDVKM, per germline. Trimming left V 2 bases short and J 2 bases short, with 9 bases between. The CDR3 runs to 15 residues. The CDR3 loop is CASSLGTLNTGELFF. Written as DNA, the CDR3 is TGTGCCAGCAGTTTAGGGACACTCAACACCGGGGAGCTGTTTTTT.

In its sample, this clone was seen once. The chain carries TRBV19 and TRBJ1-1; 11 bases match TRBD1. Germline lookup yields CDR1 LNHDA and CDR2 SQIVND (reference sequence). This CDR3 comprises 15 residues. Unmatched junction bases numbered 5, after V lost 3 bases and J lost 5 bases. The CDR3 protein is CASSMDRGQRTEAFF. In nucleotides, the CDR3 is TGTGCCAGTAGTATGGACAGGGGGCAGCGGACTGAAGCTTTCTTT.

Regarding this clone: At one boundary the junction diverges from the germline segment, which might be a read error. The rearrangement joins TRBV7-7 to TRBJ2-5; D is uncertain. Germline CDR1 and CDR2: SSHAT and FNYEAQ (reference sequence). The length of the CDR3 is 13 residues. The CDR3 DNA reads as TGTGCTAGCAGCTTTAGTACCCAAGAGACCCAGTACTTC. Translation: CASSFSTQETQYF.

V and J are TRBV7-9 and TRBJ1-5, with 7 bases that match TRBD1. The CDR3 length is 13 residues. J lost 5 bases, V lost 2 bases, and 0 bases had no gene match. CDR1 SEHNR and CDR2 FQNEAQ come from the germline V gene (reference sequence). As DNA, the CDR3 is TGTGCCAGCAGCTTACAGGGGGATCAGCCCCAGCATTTT. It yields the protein CASSLQGDQPQHF.

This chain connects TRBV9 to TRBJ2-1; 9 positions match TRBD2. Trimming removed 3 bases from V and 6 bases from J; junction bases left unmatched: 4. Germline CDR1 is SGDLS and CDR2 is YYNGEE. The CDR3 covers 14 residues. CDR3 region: CASSASGNSNEQFF. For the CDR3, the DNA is TGTGCCAGCAGCGCTAGCGGGAACAGCAATGAGCAGTTCTTC.

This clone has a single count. CDR3 coding DNA: TGTGCCAGCAGCCCAGCGTTAGCGGACTACAATGAGCAGTTCTTC. This codes for CASSPALADYNEQFF. This chain joins TRBV11-2 and TRBJ2-1; the D gene is possibly TRBD2 (6 bases). Between the trimmed V and J ends, which lost 5 bases and 3 bases, there was a span of 14 bases. The CDR3 covers 15 residues. Germline-derived CDR1 and CDR2 are SGHAT and FQNNGV.

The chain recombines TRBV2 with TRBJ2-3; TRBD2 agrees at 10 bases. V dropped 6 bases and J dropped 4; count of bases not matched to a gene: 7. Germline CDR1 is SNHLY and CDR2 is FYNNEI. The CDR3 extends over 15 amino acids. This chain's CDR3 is CASRGPLAGADTQYF. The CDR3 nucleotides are TGTGCCAGCAGGGGACCGCTAGCGGGAGCAGATACGCAGTATTTT.

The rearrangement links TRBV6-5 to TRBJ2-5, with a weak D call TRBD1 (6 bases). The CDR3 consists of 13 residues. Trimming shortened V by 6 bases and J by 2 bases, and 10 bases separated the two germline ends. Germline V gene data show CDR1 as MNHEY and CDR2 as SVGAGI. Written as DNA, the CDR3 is TGTGCCAGCAGGGGACATCCACAAGAGACCCAGTACTTC. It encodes CASRGHPQETQYF.

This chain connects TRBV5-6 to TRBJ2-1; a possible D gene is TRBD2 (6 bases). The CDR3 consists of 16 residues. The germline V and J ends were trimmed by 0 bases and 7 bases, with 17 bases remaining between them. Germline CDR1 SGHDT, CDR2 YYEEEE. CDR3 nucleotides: TGTGCCAGCAGCTTGGGTGGAGGGGAGTGGGTAAATGAGCAGTTCTTC. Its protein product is CASSLGGGEWVNEQFF.

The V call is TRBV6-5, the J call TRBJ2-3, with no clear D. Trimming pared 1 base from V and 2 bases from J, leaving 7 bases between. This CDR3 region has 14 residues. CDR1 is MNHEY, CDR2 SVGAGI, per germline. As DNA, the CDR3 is TGTGCCAGCAGTTACTTTGACAACACAGATACGCAGTATTTT. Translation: CASSYFDNTDTQYF.

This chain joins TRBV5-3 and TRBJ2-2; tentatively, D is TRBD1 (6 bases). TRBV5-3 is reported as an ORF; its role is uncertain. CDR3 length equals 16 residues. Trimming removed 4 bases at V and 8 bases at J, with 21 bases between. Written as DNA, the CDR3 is TGTGCCAGAAGCGCGGTTGAGTCAGGGGTGGGGGGGGAGCTGTTTTTT. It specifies CARSAVESGVGGELFF.

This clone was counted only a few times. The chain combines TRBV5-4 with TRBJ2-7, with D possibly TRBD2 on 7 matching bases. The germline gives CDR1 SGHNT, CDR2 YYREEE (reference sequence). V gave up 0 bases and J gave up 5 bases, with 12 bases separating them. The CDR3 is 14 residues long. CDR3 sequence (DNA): TGTGCCAGCAGCTTGGAGGGGGGGCAGGACGAGCAGTACTTC. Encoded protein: CASSLEGGQDEQYF.

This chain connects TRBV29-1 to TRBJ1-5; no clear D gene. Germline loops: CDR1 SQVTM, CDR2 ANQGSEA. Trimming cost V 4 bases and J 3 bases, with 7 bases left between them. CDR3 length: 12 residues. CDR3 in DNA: TGCAGCGTTGGACACACCAATCAGCCCCAGCATTTT. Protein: CSVGHTNQPQHF.

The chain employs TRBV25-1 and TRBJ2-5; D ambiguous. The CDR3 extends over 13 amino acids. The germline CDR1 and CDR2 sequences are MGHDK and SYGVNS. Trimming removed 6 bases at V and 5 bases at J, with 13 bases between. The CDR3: CASSILGQETQYF. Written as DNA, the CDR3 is TGTGCCAGCAGCATTTTGGGCCAGGAGACCCAGTACTTC. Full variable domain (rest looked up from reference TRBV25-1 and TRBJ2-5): EADIYQTPRYLVIGTGKKITLECSQTMGHDKMYWYQQDPGMELHLIHYSYGVNSTEKGDLSSESTVSRIRTEHFPLTLESARPSHTSQYLCASSILGQETQYFGPGTRLLVL.

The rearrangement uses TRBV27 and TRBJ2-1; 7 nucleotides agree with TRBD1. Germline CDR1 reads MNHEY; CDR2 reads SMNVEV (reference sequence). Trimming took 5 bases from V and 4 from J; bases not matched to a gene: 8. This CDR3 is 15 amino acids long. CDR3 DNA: TGTGCCAGCAGTCGAAGGACAGGACCGTACAATGAGCAGTTCTTC. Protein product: CASSRRTGPYNEQFF.

This CDR3 is CASSLRGGSDEKLFF. The CDR3 DNA reads TGCGCCAGCAGCTTGAGGGGGGGCTCGGACGAAAAACTGTTTTTT. The chain combines TRBV5-1 with TRBJ1-4; D is perhaps TRBD1 (6 bases). The CDR3 contains 15 residues. V lost 1 base and J lost 8, with 15 bases in between. Per the germline V gene, CDR1 is SGHRS and CDR2 is YFSETQ.

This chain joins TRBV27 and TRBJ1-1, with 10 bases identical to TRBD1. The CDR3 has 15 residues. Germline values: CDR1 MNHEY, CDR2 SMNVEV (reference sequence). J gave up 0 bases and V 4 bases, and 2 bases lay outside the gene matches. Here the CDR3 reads CASSSGQGLNTEAFF. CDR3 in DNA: TGTGCCAGCAGTTCGGGACAGGGGTTGAACACTGAAGCTTTCTTT.